This T cell receptor beta chain was identified during a study of T-cell memory formation after mild COVID-19. In the study overall: TCR clustering was largely donor specific.

Germline CDR1 SGHTA, CDR2 FQGNSA. Losses at the gene ends were 3 bases for V and 8 bases for J; bases not matched to a gene: 14. This CDR3 region has 19 residues. The study's findings and limits: Those CD4+ clones that contracted were mainly in CM and EM (CD8+ ones in EMRA).

A single record per CDR3 protein comes from TCRdb applying MiXCR to the 5' RACE reads. This table has roughly 580,000 distinct CDR3 sequences, approximately 19% appearing once. This clonotype was seen only a few times. What it binds is unknown. The chain recombines TRBV7-2 with TRBJ2-1, with 15 bases that match TRBD2. Sequenced material: PBMCs or a T cell subset sorted from them (not recorded which). The TCR was taken from an adult woman who had mild COVID-19 (a few samples of this study predate the infection). Cell type and time point are not known. CDR3 region: CASSFRTSGRGRRADEQFF. DNA for the CDR3: TGTGCCAGCAGCTTCAGGACTAGCGGGAGGGGGCGAAGAGCGGATGAGCAGTTCTTC.